This T cell receptor (beta chain) came from a study of blood T cell repertoires in COVID-19. Study background: From the United States, Italy and Spain came samples of acute and convalescent COVID-19. Sources were T cells, B-cell-depleted T cells, or PBMCs; the material itself was cDNA or gDNA.

Authors' processing steps: Estimation of nucleated cell counts relied on the amplification of reference gene primers. Assay used: immunoSEQ multiplex PCR; TCRdb lists only in-frame clones, some missing. V and J calls and clone size come straight from that table; D and trimming were deduced from the DNA. Of roughly 140,000 clones detected, almost 85% appear once; the ten largest clones hold roughly 2.9%. Germline trimming cut 3 bases from V and 6 bases from J; bases unmatched to any gene: 7. Per the germline V gene, CDR1 is SNHLY and CDR2 is FYNNEI. The CDR3 is made up of 14 amino acids. This TCR was recovered from a man aged 45-60 years with acute or convalescent COVID-19. The chain links TRBV2 to TRBJ2-7, with 8 bases that match TRBD1. Input material: peripheral blood. CDR3 DNA: TGTGCCAGCAGTGATGGGACAGGAGCAATCGAGCAGTACTTC. This encodes CASSDGTGAIEQYF.